One and the same sample provided the 13 T cell receptor beta chains below, sequenced in a study of cytomegalovirus exposure and HLA in healthy donors (dated by TCRdb to 2017 to 2019). Library preparation used the immunoSEQ multiplex PCR assay. A mixture of 60 forward primers for TCR Vbeta segments and 13 reverse primers for TCR Jbeta segments was used in the multiplex PCR. Imported from immuneACCESS, the table was reduced by TCRdb to in-frame sequences with V and J called. These copies leave out some clones; in studies compared against another copy, an unresolved V gene accounts for under half, and the cause of the remainder is not known. This sample lists about 94,000 clones; 76% were detected once. The ten largest make up about 1.4% of the sample. What was sequenced was PBMCs. These receptors were taken from a male donor in good health and CMV-seronegative.

V and J are TRBV4-1 and TRBJ1-2, with TRBD1 matching 7 bases. Germline CDR1 is MGHRA and CDR2 is YSYEKL. V lost 3 bases, J lost 3 bases, and 7 bases stayed unmatched. The CDR3 extends over 15 amino acids. CDR3 in DNA: TGCGCCAGCAGCCAGTCTCAGGGGGGTCACTATGGCTACACCTTC. This codes for CASSQSQGGHYGYTF.

The CDR3 DNA reads TGCAGTGCCTCCAGGGGGCTCGAAGCTTTCTTT. Translating it yields CSASRGLEAFF. The chain links TRBV20-1 to TRBJ1-1, with 8 bases that match TRBD1. The junction had 5 bases not matched to a gene; V was cut back by 6 bases and J by 8 bases. The CDR3 is 11 residues long. Germline V gene data show CDR1 as DFQATT and CDR2 as SNEGSKA (reference sequence).

The CDR3 region has the DNA TGTGCCAGTACCACCTTCCACCTACTAGCGGGAGAGTCGGTAACGCAGTATTTT. This translates into CASTTFHLLAGESVTQYF. The genes are TRBV19 and TRBJ2-3; 11 bases fit TRBD2. The CDR3 extends over 18 amino acids. After removal of 7 bases from V and 9 bases from J, the junction contained 21 bases not matched to a gene. Germline V CDR1 and CDR2: LNHDA, SQIVND (reference sequence).

In this sample, this clone turned up once. V gene TRBV5-6 combines with J gene TRBJ2-5, with TRBD2 matching 11 bases. The germline gives CDR1 SGHDT, CDR2 YYEEEE. The CDR3 sequence is 15 residues long. Trimming cost V 4 bases and J 5 bases; bases outside gene matches: 7. The CDR3 DNA reads as TGTGCCAGCAGCGGAAGACTAGCGGGAACGGAGACCCAGTACTTC. This translates into CASSGRLAGTETQYF. Complete variable domain (other parts from reference TRBV5-6 and TRBJ2-5): DAGVTQSPTHLIKTRGQQVTLRCSPKSGHDTVSWYQQALGQGPQFIFQYYEEEERQRGNFPDRFSGHQFPNYSSELNVNALLLGDSALYLCASSGRLAGTETQYFGPGTRLLVL.

This chain uses TRBV6-6 with TRBJ1-3, with 7 bases aligning to TRBD1. V shed 10 bases and J 1 base; nucleotides not matched to a gene: 10. There are 15 residues in the CDR3. The germline CDR1 and CDR2 sequences are MNHNY and SVGAGI (reference sequence). The CDR3 nucleotides read TGTGCCACCAGGGGGACAGCCGAGTCTGGAAACACCATATATTTT. Translating it yields CATRGTAESGNTIYF.

The chain uses TRBV7-9 and TRBJ1-2, with 7 bases that match TRBD1. There are 15 residues in the CDR3. The J segment lost 3 bases and the V segment lost 5 bases, leaving 9 bases of the junction unmatched. In germline, CDR1 is SEHNR, CDR2 FQNEAQ (reference sequence). The CDR3 sequence is CASSPTSDRDYGYTF. In DNA, the CDR3 is TGTGCCAGCAGCCCCACCAGCGACAGGGACTATGGCTACACCTTC.

The rearrangement links TRBV19 to TRBJ2-1; 7 bases map to TRBD2. Germline CDR1 is LNHDA and CDR2 is SQIVND (reference sequence). The junction had 5 bases not matched to a gene; V was cut back by 6 bases and J by 6 bases. The length of the CDR3 is 13 residues. The CDR3 is CASRKTSLNEQFF. CDR3 sequence (DNA): TGTGCCAGTAGAAAGACTAGCCTCAATGAGCAGTTCTTC.

This chain uses TRBV7-2 with TRBJ2-7, with a tentative D call TRBD1 (6 bases). Trimming shortened V by 6 bases and J by 2 bases, and 14 bases separated the two germline ends. The CDR3 totals 14 residues. Germline CDR1 SGHTA, CDR2 FQGNSA. In DNA, the CDR3 is TGTGCCAGCAGTAGGACAGTTTTTCCCTACGAGCAGTACTTC. Its translation: CASSRTVFPYEQYF.

On this clone itself: Other nucleotide sequences from this sample produce the same CDR3. The V and J genes are TRBV9 and TRBJ1-1; 9 bases agree with TRBD1. The length of the CDR3 is 15 residues. Per germline, CDR1 SGDLS and CDR2 YYNGEE. The ends lost 0 bases at V and 7 bases at J; junction bases unmatched: 7. The CDR3 DNA reads as TGTGCCAGCAGCGTAGAGGGACAGGGAACCCTTGAAGCTTTCTTT. Its translation is CASSVEGQGTLEAFF.

DNA for the CDR3: TGTGCCAGCAGCTTGGTCCCCGCGGGATGGCAGTACTTC. This codes for CASSLVPAGWQYF. The gene calls are TRBV5-4 and TRBJ2-7; D is possibly TRBD2 (6 bases). Per germline, CDR1 SGHNT and CDR2 YYREEE (reference sequence). There are 13 residues in the CDR3. Trimming cost V 0 bases and J 9 bases, with 13 bases left between them. The full variable domain, in which reference TRBV5-4 and TRBJ2-7 provide the parts outside the CDR3, is ETGVTQSPTHLIKTRGQQVTLRCSSQSGHNTVSWYQQALGQGPQFIFQYYREEENGRGNFPPRFSGLQFPNYSSELNVNALELDDSALYLCASSLVPAGWQYFGPGTRLTVT.

The chain links TRBV28 to TRBJ1-2, with 9 bases matching TRBD1. This CDR3 has 15 residues. V lost 4 bases and J lost 10; bases outside the gene matches: 13. Per the germline V gene, CDR1 is MDHEN and CDR2 is SYDVKM. CDR3 in DNA: TGTGCCAGCAGTTCACTCCGGGACAGGGTGTTTTTCTACACCTTC. Residues: CASSSLRDRVFFYTF.

This clone was detected only a few times. The chain couples TRBV5-6 to TRBJ1-4; no definite D call. Between the trimmed V and J ends, which lost 1 base and 1 base, there was a span of 8 bases. CDR3 length: 15 amino acids. Germline V gene sequence: CDR1 SGHDT, CDR2 YYEEEE. The CDR3 loop is CASSLKTGTNEKLFF. The CDR3 bases are TGTGCCAGCAGCTTGAAGACGGGAACTAATGAAAAACTGTTTTTT.

The chain has TRBV6-5 and TRBJ1-6; TRBD1 might be the D (6 bases). The CDR3 sequence is 14 residues long. Per the germline V gene, CDR1 is MNHEY and CDR2 is SVGAGI. V lost 5 bases and J 7 bases, leaving 12 bases between the germline ends. The CDR3 DNA is TGTGCCAGCAGTCTTGGCAGGGGAAATTCACCCCTCCACTTT. Translated, it gives CASSLGRGNSPLHF.